Below are 13 T cell receptor beta chains sequenced from a single sample in a study of blood T cell repertoires in COVID-19. Sequenced by immunoSEQ multiplex PCR; TCRdb stores in-frame clones only, minus some. Found here are roughly 90,000 clones, over 75% of them singletons; the top ten hold 16%. The sample was peripheral blood. The receptors here all came from a woman older than 75 with active or convalescent COVID-19.

This chain joins TRBV9 and TRBJ1-1; D remains unclear. The germline V and J ends were trimmed by 3 bases and 5 bases, with 14 bases remaining between them. CDR3 size: 14 residues. Germline assignment: CDR1 SGDLS and CDR2 YYNGEE. Here the CDR3 reads CASSADRLWTEAFF. The CDR3 DNA reads as TGTGCCAGCAGCGCAGACCGACTCTGGACTGAAGCTTTCTTT.

CDR3 protein: CASSLGGTEPYEQYF. In DNA, the CDR3 is TGCGCCAGCAGCTTGGGCGGGACGGAGCCCTACGAGCAGTACTTC. The chain uses TRBV5-1 and TRBJ2-7; D is perhaps TRBD2 (6 bases). The CDR3 contains 15 residues. Trimming took off 0 bases at V and 2 bases at J, with 12 bases between the two ends. Germline CDR1 and CDR2: SGHRS and YFSETQ.

The rearrangement links TRBV7-2 to TRBJ2-5; 11 bases line up with TRBD2. The CDR3 runs to 15 residues. V trimming: 5 bases; J trimming: 1 base; junction bases outside the gene matches: 3. The V gene's germline CDR1 is SGHTA and CDR2 FQGNSA. The CDR3 bases are TGTGCCAGCAGCCTTAGCGGGGGGGTCCAAGAGACCCAGTACTTC. It specifies CASSLSGGVQETQYF.

The genes are TRBV5-1 and TRBJ2-7; 9 bases match TRBD1. Germline trimming cut 6 bases from V and 5 bases from J; bases unmatched to any gene: 9. The CDR3 loop spans 14 amino acids. Germline CDR1 and CDR2: SGHRS and YFSETQ. CDR3 sequence: CASNPTGTGNEQYF. The CDR3 DNA reads TGCGCCAGCAACCCTACCGGGACAGGGAACGAGCAGTACTTC.

Only one count was recorded for this clone. The gene calls are TRBV11-2 and TRBJ1-6; no clear D. Germline V gene data show CDR1 as SGHAT and CDR2 as FQNNGV. The V and J ends lost 1 base and 9 bases respectively, with 4 bases between them. This CDR3 comprises 12 residues. CDR3 in amino acids: CASSLGRSPLHF. DNA of the CDR3: TGTGCCAGCAGCTTAGGTCGTTCACCCCTCCACTTT.

This clone was detected only once. This chain uses TRBV27 with TRBJ2-7; possibly TRBD1 for D (6 bases). The CDR3 has 13 amino acids. V lost 3 bases and J lost 1, with 7 bases in between. Per the germline V gene, CDR1 is MNHEY and CDR2 is SMNVEV (reference sequence). The CDR3 sequence: CASSFRGSYEQYF. CDR3 DNA: TGTGCCAGCAGTTTTAGGGGGTCCTACGAGCAGTACTTC.

This chain connects TRBV21-1 to TRBJ2-2; TRBD1, the table's D call, was not compared with the DNA. TRBV21-1 is a listed pseudogene. This CDR3 has 18 residues. Written as DNA, the CDR3 is TGTGCCAGCAGCAAAGGGAAGACAGGCTGGACGAACACCGGGGAGCTGTTTTTT. It yields the protein CASSKGKTGWTNTGELFF.

The V and J genes are TRBV6-6 and TRBJ1-4; TRBD1 matches 9 bases. The CDR3 contains 14 residues. Per germline, CDR1 MNHNY and CDR2 SVGAGI (reference sequence). V lost 2 bases to trimming and J lost 11 bases; unmatched junction nucleotides: 6. In nucleotides, the CDR3 is TGTGCCAGCAGTTACAAAGGACAGGGGCTCAAACTGTTTTTT. It encodes CASSYKGQGLKLFF.

V is TRBV6-2 or TRBV6-3 and J is TRBJ1-2; 9 bases are a match to TRBD1. After removal of 6 bases from V and 9 bases from J, the junction contained 8 bases not matched to a gene. The length of the CDR3 is 13 residues. Germline assignment: CDR1 MNHEY and CDR2 SVGEGT. CDR3 in amino acids: CASSSGQGGSYTF. The CDR3 DNA follows: TGTGCCAGCAGCTCGGGACAGGGAGGGAGCTACACCTTC.

In its sample, this clone was seen once. V and J are TRBV11-2 and TRBJ1-4; no firm D call. This CDR3 has 15 amino acids. V dropped 2 bases and J dropped 8 bases, with 15 bases sitting between them. CDR1 and CDR2 (germline): SGHAT, FQNNGV. The CDR3 DNA is TGTGCCAGCAGCTTATTGAGATCGGGTGCCGAAAAACTGTTTTTT. Translation gives CASSLLRSGAEKLFF. Full variable domain (rest looked up from reference TRBV11-2 and TRBJ1-4): EAGVAQSPRYKIIEKRQSVAFWCNPISGHATLYWYQQILGQGPKLLIQFQNNGVVDDSQLPKDRFSAERLKGVDSTLKIQPAKLEDSAVYLCASSLLRSGAEKLFFGSGTQLSVL.

This clone was seen just once. V is TRBV9 and J is TRBJ2-5, with D perhaps TRBD2 (6 bases). Germline assignment: CDR1 SGDLS and CDR2 YYNGEE. The germline V and J ends were trimmed by 0 bases and 2 bases, with 14 bases remaining between them. The CDR3 totals 16 residues. This CDR3 reads CASSVAAGSWQETQYF. The CDR3 region has the DNA TGTGCCAGCAGCGTAGCGGCGGGGAGTTGGCAAGAGACCCAGTACTTC.

A remark on this clone: One end of the junction fails to match germline, which may point to a read error. The chain employs TRBV7-9 and TRBJ1-2; D gene uncertain. Germline V lookup: CDR1 SEHNR, CDR2 FQNEAQ (reference sequence). The CDR3 totals 13 residues. For the CDR3, the DNA is TGTGCCAGCACCTTAGGTCCCGGTTGGGGCTACACCTTC. Residues: CASTLGPGWGYTF.

The rearrangement joins TRBV20-1 to TRBJ1-6; 10 bases match TRBD1. With 3 bases clipped from V and 8 bases from J, the junction kept 4 bases outside the gene matches. Germline CDR1 is DFQATT and CDR2 is SNEGSKA (reference sequence). This CDR3 spans 14 amino acids. The CDR3 DNA sequence: TGCAGTGCTAGTGGACAGGGGGTTTATTCACCCCTCCACTTT. The encoded protein is CSASGQGVYSPLHF.